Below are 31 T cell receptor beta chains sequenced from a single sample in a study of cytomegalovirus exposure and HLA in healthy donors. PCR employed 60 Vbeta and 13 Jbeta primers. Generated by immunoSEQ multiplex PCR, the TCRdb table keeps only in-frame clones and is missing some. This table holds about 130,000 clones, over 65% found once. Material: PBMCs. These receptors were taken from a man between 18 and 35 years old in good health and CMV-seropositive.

The CDR3 DNA follows: TGTGCCAGCAGAGGACAGAACTATGGCTACACCTTC. As protein: CASRGQNYGYTF. V and J are TRBV27 and TRBJ1-2, with a tentative D call TRBD1 (6 bases). Trimming took 6 bases from V and 2 from J, leaving 7 bases between them. This CDR3 has 12 residues. The germline gives CDR1 MNHEY, CDR2 SMNVEV (reference sequence).

CDR3 residues: CSVELWTASRLGYTF. DNA of the CDR3: TGCAGCGTTGAACTTTGGACAGCTAGTAGGCTCGGCTACACCTTC. This chain uses TRBV29-1 with TRBJ1-2; possible D gene TRBD1, 6 bases. V lost 2 bases, J lost 8 bases, and 21 bases lay in between. The CDR3 length is 15 residues. Germline-derived CDR1 and CDR2 are SQVTM and ANQGSEA. Drawing the rest from reference TRBV29-1 and TRBJ1-2, the complete variable domain is SAVISQKPSRDICQRGTSLTIQCQVDSQVTMMFWYRQQPGQSLTLIATANQGSEATYESGFVIDKFPISRPNLTFSTLTVSNMSPEDSSIYLCSVELWTASRLGYTFGSGTRLTVV.

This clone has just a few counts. The CDR3 here is CASSQDRGAYNEQFF. The CDR3 DNA follows: TGTGCCAGCAGCCAAGATCGGGGGGCGTACAATGAGCAGTTCTTC. This sequence joins TRBV4-2 and TRBJ2-1; D might be TRBD2 (7 bases). Germline CDR1 reads LGHNA; CDR2 reads YNFKEQ. Trimming removed 0 bases at V and 4 bases at J, with 10 bases between. CDR3 size: 15 residues.

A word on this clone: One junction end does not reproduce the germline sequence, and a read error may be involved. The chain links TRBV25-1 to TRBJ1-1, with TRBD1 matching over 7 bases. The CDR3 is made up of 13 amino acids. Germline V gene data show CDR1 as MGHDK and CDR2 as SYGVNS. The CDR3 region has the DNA TGTGCCAGCAGTTTGACAGGGAACTCTGAAGCTTTCTTT. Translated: CASSLTGNSEAFF.

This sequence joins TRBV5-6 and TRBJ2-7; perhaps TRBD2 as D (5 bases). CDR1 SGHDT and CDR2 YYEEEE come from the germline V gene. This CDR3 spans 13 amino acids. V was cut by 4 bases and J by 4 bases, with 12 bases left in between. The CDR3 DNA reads TGTGCCAGCAGCACGGACTTAGGGTACGAGCAGTACTTC. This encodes CASSTDLGYEQYF.

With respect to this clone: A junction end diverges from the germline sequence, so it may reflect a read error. The CDR3 nucleotides read TGTGCCAGCAGCTCCTCAGGGGGAGAGGGCTTC. It encodes CASSSSGGEGF. V and J are TRBV7-9 and TRBJ1-2, with 7 bases lining up with TRBD1. The CDR3 has 11 residues. Germline assignment: CDR1 SEHNR and CDR2 FQNEAQ (reference sequence).

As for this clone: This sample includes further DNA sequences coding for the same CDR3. In DNA form, the CDR3 reads TGTGCCAGCAGCGAAGGGGGCGGCACTGAAGCTTTCTTT. Residues: CASSEGGGTEAFF. The J gene is TRBJ1-1, the V gene TRBV9; 7 nucleotides agree with TRBD1. Per germline, CDR1 SGDLS and CDR2 YYNGEE. The J segment lost 4 bases and the V segment lost 3 bases, leaving 3 bases of the junction unmatched. The CDR3 is made up of 13 amino acids. The full variable domain, its missing parts supplied by reference TRBV9 and TRBJ1-1, is DSGVTQTPKHLITATGQRVTLRCSPRSGDLSVYWYQQSLDQGLQFLIQYYNGEERAKGNILERFSAQQFPDLHSELNLSSLELGDSALYFCASSEGGGTEAFFGQGTRLTVV.

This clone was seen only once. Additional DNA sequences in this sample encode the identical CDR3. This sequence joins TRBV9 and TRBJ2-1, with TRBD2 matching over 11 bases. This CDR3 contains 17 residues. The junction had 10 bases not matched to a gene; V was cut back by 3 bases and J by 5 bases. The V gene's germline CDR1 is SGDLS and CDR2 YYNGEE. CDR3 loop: CASSALGLAGGDNEQFF. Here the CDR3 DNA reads TGTGCCAGCAGCGCCTTGGGGCTAGCGGGGGGTGACAATGAGCAGTTCTTC.

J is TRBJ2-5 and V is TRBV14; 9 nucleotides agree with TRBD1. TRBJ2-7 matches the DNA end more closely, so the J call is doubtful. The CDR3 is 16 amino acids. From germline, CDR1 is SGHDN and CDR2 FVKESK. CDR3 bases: TGTGCCAGCAGCCAAGATTACGGGACAGGGTACTACGAGCAGTACTTC. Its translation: CASSQDYGTGYYEQYF.

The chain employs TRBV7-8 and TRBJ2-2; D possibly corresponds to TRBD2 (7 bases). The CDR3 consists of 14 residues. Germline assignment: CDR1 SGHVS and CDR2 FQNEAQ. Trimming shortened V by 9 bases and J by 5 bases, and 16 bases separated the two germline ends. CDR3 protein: CASRGGPDTGELFF. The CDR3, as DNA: TGTGCCAGTCGCGGGGGCCCCGATACCGGGGAGCTGTTTTTT.

CDR3 sequence reads: CATSTGQGKHSNQPQHF. The CDR3 nucleotides read TGTGCCACCAGCACCGGACAGGGAAAACATAGCAATCAGCCCCAGCATTTT. The chain recombines TRBV15 with TRBJ1-5; 8 nucleotides agree with TRBD1. V shed 4 bases and J 0 bases; nucleotides not matched to a gene: 8. This CDR3 has 17 amino acids. Germline V CDR1 and CDR2: LNHNV, YYDKDF (reference sequence).

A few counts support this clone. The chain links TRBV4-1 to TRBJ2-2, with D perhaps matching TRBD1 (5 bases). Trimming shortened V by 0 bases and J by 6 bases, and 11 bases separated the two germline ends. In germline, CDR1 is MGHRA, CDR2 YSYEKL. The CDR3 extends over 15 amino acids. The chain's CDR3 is CASSQDLRGPGELFF. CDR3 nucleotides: TGCGCCAGCAGCCAAGATCTAAGGGGCCCCGGGGAGCTGTTTTTT.

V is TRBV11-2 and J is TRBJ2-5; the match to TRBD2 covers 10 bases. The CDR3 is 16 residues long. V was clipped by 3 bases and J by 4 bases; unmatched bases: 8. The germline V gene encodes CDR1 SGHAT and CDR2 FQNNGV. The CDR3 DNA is TGTGCCAGCAGCTTTCTCGCTAGCGGGGGAATAGAGACCCAGTACTTC. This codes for CASSFLASGGIETQYF.

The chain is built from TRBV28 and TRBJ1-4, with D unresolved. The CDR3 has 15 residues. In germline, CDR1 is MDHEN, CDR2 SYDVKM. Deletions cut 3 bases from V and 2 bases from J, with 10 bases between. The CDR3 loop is CASSFPGFTNEKLFF. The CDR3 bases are TGTGCCAGCAGTTTCCCAGGCTTTACTAATGAAAAACTGTTTTTT.

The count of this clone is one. The CDR3, as DNA: TGTGCCAGCAGCGAACAACTAGCGGACCCTAGCACAGATACGCAGTATTTT. Translation gives CASSEQLADPSTDTQYF. The V call is TRBV13, the J call TRBJ2-3; 8 nucleotides align to TRBD2. V lost 5 bases to trimming and J lost 0 bases; unmatched junction nucleotides: 10. The CDR3 has 17 residues. Germline values: CDR1 PRHDT, CDR2 FYEKMQ (reference sequence).

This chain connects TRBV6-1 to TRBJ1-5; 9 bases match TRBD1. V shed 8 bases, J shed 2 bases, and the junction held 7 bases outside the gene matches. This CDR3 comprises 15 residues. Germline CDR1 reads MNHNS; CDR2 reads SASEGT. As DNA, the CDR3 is TGTGCCAGCTACAGGGGGCCGGGGGGCAATCAGCCCCAGCATTTT. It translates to CASYRGPGGNQPQHF.

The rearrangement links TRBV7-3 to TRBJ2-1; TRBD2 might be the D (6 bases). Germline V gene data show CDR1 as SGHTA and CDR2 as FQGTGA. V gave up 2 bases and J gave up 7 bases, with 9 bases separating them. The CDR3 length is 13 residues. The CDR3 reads CASSLAGGNEQFF. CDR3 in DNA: TGTGCCAGCAGCTTAGCTGGGGGGAATGAGCAGTTCTTC. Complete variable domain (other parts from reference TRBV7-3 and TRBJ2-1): GAGVSQTPSNKVTEKGKYVELRCDPISGHTALYWYRQSLGQGPEFLIYFQGTGAADDSGLPNDRFFAVRPEGSVSTLKIQRTERGDSAVYLCASSLAGGNEQFFGPGTRLTVL.

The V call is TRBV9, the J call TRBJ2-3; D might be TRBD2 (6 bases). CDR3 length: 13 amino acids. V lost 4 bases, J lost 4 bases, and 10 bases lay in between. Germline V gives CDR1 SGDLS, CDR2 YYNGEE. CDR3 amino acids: CASSTWGADTQYF. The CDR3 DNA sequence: TGTGCCAGCAGCACCTGGGGGGCAGATACGCAGTATTTT. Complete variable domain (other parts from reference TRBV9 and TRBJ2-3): DSGVTQTPKHLITATGQRVTLRCSPRSGDLSVYWYQQSLDQGLQFLIQYYNGEERAKGNILERFSAQQFPDLHSELNLSSLELGDSALYFCASSTWGADTQYFGPGTRLTVL.

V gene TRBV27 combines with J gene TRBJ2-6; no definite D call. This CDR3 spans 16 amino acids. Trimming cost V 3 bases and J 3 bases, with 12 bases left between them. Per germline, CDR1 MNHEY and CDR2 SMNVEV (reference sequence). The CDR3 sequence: CASSLSTLFGANVLTF. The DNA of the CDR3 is TGTGCCAGCAGTTTGAGTACGCTCTTTGGGGCCAACGTCCTGACTTTC.

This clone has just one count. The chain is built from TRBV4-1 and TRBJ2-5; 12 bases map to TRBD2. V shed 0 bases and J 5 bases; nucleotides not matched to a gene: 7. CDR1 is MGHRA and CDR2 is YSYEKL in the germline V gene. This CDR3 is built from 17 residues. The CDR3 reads CASSQDPSGGAGETQYF. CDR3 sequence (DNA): TGCGCCAGCAGCCAAGATCCTAGCGGGGGGGCCGGGGAGACCCAGTACTTC.

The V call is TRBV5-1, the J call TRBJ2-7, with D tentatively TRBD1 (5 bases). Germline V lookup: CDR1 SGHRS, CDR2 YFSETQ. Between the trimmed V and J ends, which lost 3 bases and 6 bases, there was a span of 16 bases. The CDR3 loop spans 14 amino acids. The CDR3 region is CASSSAYQGGEQYF. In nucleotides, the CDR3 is TGCGCCAGCAGCTCCGCTTATCAGGGCGGCGAGCAGTACTTC.

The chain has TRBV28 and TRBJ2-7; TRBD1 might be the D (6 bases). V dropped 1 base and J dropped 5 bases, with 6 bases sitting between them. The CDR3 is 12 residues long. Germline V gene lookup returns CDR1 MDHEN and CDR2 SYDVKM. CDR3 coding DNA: TGTGCCAGCAGTTTATCAGGGGACGAGCAGTACTTC. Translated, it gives CASSLSGDEQYF.

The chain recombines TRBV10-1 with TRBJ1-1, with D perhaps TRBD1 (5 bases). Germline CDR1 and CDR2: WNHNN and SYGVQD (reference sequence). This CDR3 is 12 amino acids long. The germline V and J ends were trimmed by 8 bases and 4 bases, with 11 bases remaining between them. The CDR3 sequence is CASLPGGTEAFF. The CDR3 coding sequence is TGCGCCAGCCTTCCGGGGGGCACTGAAGCTTTCTTT.

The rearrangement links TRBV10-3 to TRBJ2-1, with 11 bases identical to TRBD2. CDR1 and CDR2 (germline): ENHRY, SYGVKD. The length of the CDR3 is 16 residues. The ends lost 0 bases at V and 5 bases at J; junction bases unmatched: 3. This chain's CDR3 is CAISESISGGDNEQFF. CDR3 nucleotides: TGTGCCATCAGTGAGTCGATTAGCGGGGGGGACAATGAGCAGTTCTTC.

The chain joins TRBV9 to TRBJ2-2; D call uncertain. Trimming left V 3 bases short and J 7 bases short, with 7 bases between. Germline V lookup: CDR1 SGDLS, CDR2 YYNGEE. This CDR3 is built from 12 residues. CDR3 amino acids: CASSATLGELFF. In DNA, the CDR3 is TGTGCCAGCAGCGCTACTCTCGGGGAGCTGTTTTTT.

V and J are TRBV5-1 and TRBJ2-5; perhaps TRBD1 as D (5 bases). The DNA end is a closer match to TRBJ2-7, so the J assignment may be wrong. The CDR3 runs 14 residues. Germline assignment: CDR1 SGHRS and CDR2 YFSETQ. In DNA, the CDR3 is TGCGCCAGCAGCTTGGAGCAGGGCCCGAACGAGCAGTACTTC. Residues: CASSLEQGPNEQYF.

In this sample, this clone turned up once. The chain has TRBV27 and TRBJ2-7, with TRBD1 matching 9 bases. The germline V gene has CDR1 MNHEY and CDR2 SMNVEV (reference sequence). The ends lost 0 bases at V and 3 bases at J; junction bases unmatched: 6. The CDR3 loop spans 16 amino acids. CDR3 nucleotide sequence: TGTGCCAGCAGTTTATCCGCTGGGACAGGGATCTACGAGCAGTACTTC. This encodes CASSLSAGTGIYEQYF.

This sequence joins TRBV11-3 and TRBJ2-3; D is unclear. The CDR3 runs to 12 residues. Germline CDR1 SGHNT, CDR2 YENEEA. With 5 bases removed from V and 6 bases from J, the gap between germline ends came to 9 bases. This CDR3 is CASSRAGDTQYF. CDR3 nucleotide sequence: TGTGCCAGCAGCCGAGCAGGTGATACGCAGTATTTT. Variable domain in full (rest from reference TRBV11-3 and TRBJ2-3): EAGVVQSPRYKIIEKKQPVAFWCNPISGHNTLYWYLQNLGQGPELLIRYENEEAVDDSQLPKDRFSAERLKGVDSTLKIQPAELGDSAVYLCASSRAGDTQYFGPGTRLTVL.

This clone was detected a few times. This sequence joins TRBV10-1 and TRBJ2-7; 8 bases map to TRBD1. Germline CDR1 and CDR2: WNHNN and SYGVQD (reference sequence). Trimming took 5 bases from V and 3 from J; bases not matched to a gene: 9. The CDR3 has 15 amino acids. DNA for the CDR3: TGCGCCAGCAGTCAGAGTATGGACAGGGACTACGAGCAGTACTTC. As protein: CASSQSMDRDYEQYF.

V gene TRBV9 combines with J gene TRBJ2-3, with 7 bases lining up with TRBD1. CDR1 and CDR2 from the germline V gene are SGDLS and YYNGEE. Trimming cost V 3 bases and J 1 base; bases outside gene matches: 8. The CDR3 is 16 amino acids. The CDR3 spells CASSGGTAAGTDTQYF. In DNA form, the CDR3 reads TGTGCCAGCAGCGGGGGGACAGCGGCGGGCACAGATACGCAGTATTTT.

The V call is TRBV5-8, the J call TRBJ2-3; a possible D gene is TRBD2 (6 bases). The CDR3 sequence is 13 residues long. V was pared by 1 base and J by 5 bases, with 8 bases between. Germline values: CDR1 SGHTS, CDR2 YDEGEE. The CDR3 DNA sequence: TGTGCCAGCAGCTTGTGGGGGGAAGATACGCAGTATTTT. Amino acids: CASSLWGEDTQYF.